Reported below is one T cell receptor beta chain. MiXCR, run by TCRdb on the 5' RACE reads, gives a single entry per CDR3 protein. The sample has around 410,000 distinct CDR3 sequences, roughly a quarter seen once. The record originates from a study of T-cell memory formation after mild COVID-19. V shed 6 bases and J 5 bases; nucleotides not matched to a gene: 10. This CDR3 spans 14 amino acids. The germline V gene encodes CDR1 MNHEY and CDR2 SVGEGT. This TCR came from an adult woman who had mild COVID-19 (a few samples of this study predate the infection). Cell type and time point are not known. This chain joins TRBV6-2 or TRBV6-3 and TRBJ2-7; TRBD2 matches at 7 bases. Sequencing was performed on PBMCs or a T cell subset sorted from them (not recorded which). DNA for the CDR3: TGTGCCAGCAGGGGCGGGGAGGGGATCCACGAGCAGTACTTC. Its protein is CASRGGEGIHEQYF.